Below, one T cell receptor (beta chain) is given with its context. Four PCR rounds used nested alpha and beta constant region primers plus the SP2 primer. TCRdb passed the 5' RACE reads through MiXCR, listing each CDR3 protein once. The sample has more than 50,000 distinct CDR3 sequences; 7.2% are singletons. These data belong to a study of naive and memory T cell subsets. Trimming took 4 bases from V and 11 from J; bases not matched to a gene: 13. Germline CDR1 is SGHRS and CDR2 is YFSETQ. The CDR3 runs 14 residues. The library had UMIs added by 3' ligation of an oligonucleotide to TCR cDNA. The chain is built from TRBV5-1 and TRBJ2-7; 9 bases are a match to TRBD1. The clonotype comes from a male donor in good health. CDR3 sequence: CASSVGTGMGEKYF. The CDR3, as DNA: TGCGCCAGCAGCGTCGGGACAGGGATGGGGGAGAAGTACTTC.